These 18 T cell receptor beta chains share one sample of origin, sequenced in a study of cytomegalovirus exposure and HLA in healthy donors. A multiplex PCR was run with 60 Vbeta primers and 13 Jbeta primers. Only in-frame clones appear in the TCRdb table, and some are missing; sequencing was by immunoSEQ multiplex PCR. The table has about 140,000 clones, over 60% seen once; the top ten hold 1.6%. Sequenced sample: PBMCs. All receptors derive from a female donor in good health and CMV-seronegative.

The rearrangement uses TRBV5-4 and TRBJ2-5; TRBD2 might be the D (7 bases). V shed 1 base and J shed 5 bases, with 12 bases lying between them. The CDR3 is 14 amino acids. Per the germline V gene, CDR1 is SGHNT and CDR2 is YYREEE (reference sequence). As DNA, the CDR3 is TGTGCCAGCAGCTTGTCCGGGGGGCGGGAGACCCAGTACTTC. Amino acids: CASSLSGGRETQYF.

This clone was detected a few times. The chain uses TRBV6-5 and TRBJ1-1, with unresolved D. The ends were cut back, 5 bases at V and 7 bases at J, with 11 bases in the middle. This CDR3 contains 12 residues. Germline CDR1 MNHEY, CDR2 SVGAGI. The CDR3 bases are TGTGCCAGCAGTAACAGCGGAGGTGAAGCTTTCTTT. Its translation is CASSNSGGEAFF.

This sequence joins TRBV11-2 and TRBJ2-4; 10 positions agree with TRBD2. V dropped 6 bases and J dropped 8; count of bases not matched to a gene: 1. Germline-derived CDR1 and CDR2 are SGHAT and FQNNGV. CDR3 size: 12 residues. The CDR3 bases are TGTGCCAGCAGAGCGGGGGGGTACATTCAGTACTTC. This encodes CASRAGGYIQYF.

This sequence joins TRBV19 and TRBJ1-3, with D perhaps TRBD1 (5 bases). This CDR3 contains 17 residues. V was trimmed by 3 bases and J by 4 bases, leaving 19 bases between them. Germline V lookup: CDR1 LNHDA, CDR2 SQIVND (reference sequence). CDR3 loop: CASSIFGQGLGGNTIYF. The CDR3 DNA follows: TGTGCCAGTAGTATTTTCGGACAAGGGCTGGGGGGAAACACCATATATTTT. Drawing the rest from reference TRBV19 and TRBJ1-3, the complete variable domain is DGGITQSPKYLFRKEGQNVTLSCEQNLNHDAMYWYRQDPGQGLRLIYYSQIVNDFQKGDIAEGYSVSREKKESFPLTVTSAQKNPTAFYLCASSIFGQGLGGNTIYFGEGSWLTVV.

V is TRBV18 and J is TRBJ2-3; 8 bases are a match to TRBD2. The V and J ends lost 6 bases and 2 bases, in that order; junction bases with no gene match: 10. The CDR3 contains 16 residues. Germline CDR1 is KGHSH and CDR2 is LQKENI. The CDR3 DNA sequence: TGTGCCAGCTCTCGAACTAGCGGCCTCAACACAGATACGCAGTATTTT. It translates to CASSRTSGLNTDTQYF.

The CDR3 sequence is CASSKTPGQGDPGNEQFF. CDR3 DNA: TGTGCCAGTAGTAAAACTCCGGGACAGGGGGACCCGGGCAATGAGCAGTTCTTC. The chain combines TRBV19 with TRBJ2-1, with TRBD1 matching 11 bases. Germline V gene data show CDR1 as LNHDA and CDR2 as SQIVND (reference sequence). The junction had 14 bases not matched to a gene; V was cut back by 4 bases and J by 6 bases. CDR3 length: 18 residues.

The rearrangement joins TRBV5-4 to TRBJ2-1; 10 bases map to TRBD2. This CDR3 has 16 residues. Germline assignment: CDR1 SGHNT and CDR2 YYREEE (reference sequence). J was trimmed by 9 bases and V by 3 bases; bases with no gene match: 12. This CDR3 reads CASSSPAGGPSREQFF. CDR3 bases: TGTGCCAGCAGCTCGCCAGCGGGAGGGCCATCTCGTGAGCAGTTCTTC.

The V call is TRBV10-3, the J call TRBJ1-2; possible D gene TRBD1, 6 bases. V lost 3 bases and J 4 bases, leaving 12 bases between the germline ends. The CDR3 covers 14 residues. Germline V lookup: CDR1 ENHRY, CDR2 SYGVKD. The DNA for the CDR3 is TGTGCCATCAGTGAAAGTTCAGGGGTCTATGGCTACACCTTC. Residues: CAISESSGVYGYTF.

This clone appeared a single time. V and J are TRBV28 and TRBJ1-6; tentatively, D is TRBD1 (5 bases). V lost 7 bases and J lost 7, with 17 bases in between. This CDR3 has 15 amino acids. The V gene's germline CDR1 is MDHEN and CDR2 SYDVKM. CDR3 sequence (DNA): TGTGCCAGCAACCTCGCCCAGGGTAGGAATTCACCCCTCCACTTT. Translated: CASNLAQGRNSPLHF. The entire variable domain, with the rest obtained from reference TRBV28 and TRBJ1-6, is as follows: DVKVTQSSRYLVKRTGEKVFLECVQDMDHENMFWYRQDPGLGLRLIYFSYDVKMKEKGDIPEGYSVSREKKERFSLILESASTNQTSMYLCASNLAQGRNSPLHFGNGTRLTVT.

A single count supports this clone. The V gene is TRBV10-3, the J gene TRBJ1-3; weak D call: TRBD1 (5 bases). V shed 5 bases and J shed 0 bases, with 8 bases lying between them. Germline CDR1 reads ENHRY; CDR2 reads SYGVKD. The CDR3 totals 14 residues. This chain's CDR3 is CAISLTDSGNTIYF. The CDR3 region has the DNA TGTGCCATCAGTCTGACAGACTCTGGAAACACCATATATTTT.

V is TRBV6-1 and J is TRBJ2-3, with 9 nucleotides matching TRBD2. The junction had 6 bases not matched to a gene; V was cut back by 7 bases and J by 4 bases. The germline V gene has CDR1 MNHNS and CDR2 SASEGT. The CDR3 loop spans 14 amino acids. CDR3 region: CASNSGSSADTQYF. DNA of the CDR3: TGTGCCAGCAATAGCGGGAGCAGCGCAGATACGCAGTATTTT.

The J gene is TRBJ2-7, the V gene TRBV5-4; the match to TRBD1 covers 7 bases. There are 16 residues in the CDR3. Germline V CDR1 and CDR2: SGHNT, YYREEE (reference sequence). V trimming: 2 bases; J trimming: 5 bases; junction bases outside the gene matches: 13. The CDR3 loop reads CASSLVRQGYLHEQYF. The CDR3 region has the DNA TGTGCCAGCAGCTTAGTCAGACAGGGATACCTCCACGAGCAGTACTTC. The full variable domain, rest sourced from reference TRBV5-4 and TRBJ2-7, is ETGVTQSPTHLIKTRGQQVTLRCSSQSGHNTVSWYQQALGQGPQFIFQYYREEENGRGNFPPRFSGLQFPNYSSELNVNALELDDSALYLCASSLVRQGYLHEQYFGPGTRLTVT.

The chain recombines TRBV11-2 with TRBJ1-2; TRBD1 matches 8 bases. V trimming: 0 bases; J trimming: 5 bases; junction bases outside the gene matches: 11. The CDR3 extends over 17 amino acids. Germline V gene data show CDR1 as SGHAT and CDR2 as FQNNGV. CDR3 loop: CASSLEGSTGVRYGYTF. As DNA, the CDR3 is TGTGCCAGCAGCTTAGAAGGGTCGACAGGGGTCCGATATGGCTACACCTTC.

The chain has TRBV27 and TRBJ1-4; D may be TRBD1 (5 bases). The CDR3 sequence is 17 residues long. Germline CDR1 is MNHEY and CDR2 is SMNVEV (reference sequence). The V gene lost 2 bases and the J gene lost 0 bases, with 13 bases spanning the gap. CDR3 sequence: CASSLGAAYATNEKLFF. Here the CDR3 DNA reads TGTGCCAGCAGTTTAGGGGCCGCCTATGCAACTAATGAAAAACTGTTTTTT.

The rearrangement uses TRBV5-8 and TRBJ2-2; no reliable D call. The CDR3 extends over 16 amino acids. CDR1 is SGHTS and CDR2 is YDEGEE in the germline V gene. V gave up 0 bases and J gave up 0 bases, with 9 bases separating them. CDR3: CASSLGRQTNTGELFF. The DNA for the CDR3 is TGTGCCAGCAGCTTGGGGCGACAAACGAACACCGGGGAGCTGTTTTTT.

The V gene is TRBV27, the J gene TRBJ2-7, with TRBD1 matching 9 bases. Germline assignment: CDR1 MNHEY and CDR2 SMNVEV (reference sequence). The CDR3 covers 13 residues. The junction had 5 bases not matched to a gene; V was cut back by 6 bases and J by 5 bases. The CDR3 sequence: CASRRTGAHEQYF. The CDR3 nucleotides read TGTGCCAGCAGACGGACAGGGGCACACGAGCAGTACTTC.

This chain uses TRBV25-1 with TRBJ1-1; D not certain. Trimming took off 7 bases at V and 6 bases at J, with 12 bases between the two ends. The length of the CDR3 is 12 residues. CDR1 and CDR2 from the germline V gene are MGHDK and SYGVNS. The CDR3 bases are TGTGCCAGCACCGCGGCGGAGGCTGAAGCTTTCTTT. Translation gives CASTAAEAEAFF.

For the CDR3, the DNA is TGTGCCAGCAGAGCTGGGGGGGGACACTTTAGCAATCAGCCCCAGCATTTT. This encodes CASRAGGGHFSNQPQHF. This sequence joins TRBV2 and TRBJ1-5, with D perhaps TRBD1 (6 bases). The germline V and J ends were trimmed by 6 bases and 0 bases, with 18 bases remaining between them. Germline V gene data show CDR1 as SNHLY and CDR2 as FYNNEI. The CDR3 is 17 amino acids.